These 22 T cell receptor beta chains were sequenced from one sample in a study of T cell responses to AZD1222 COVID-19 vaccine. Data came from immunoSEQ multiplex PCR; TCRdb stores just in-frame clones and leaves some out. The sample shows 130,000 to 150,000 clones, 88% of them seen only once. The starting material was peripheral blood, obtained on day 0 of AZD1222 vaccination. Receptors were obtained from an adult in good health.

The rearrangement links TRBV5-1 to TRBJ2-2, with a weak D call TRBD1 (6 bases). The germline V and J ends were trimmed by 4 bases and 2 bases, with 15 bases remaining between them. Germline CDR1 and CDR2: SGHRS and YFSETQ. This CDR3 has 16 amino acids. The CDR3 here is CASSPLEQGNTGELFF. Here the CDR3 DNA reads TGCGCCAGCAGCCCCTTAGAACAGGGCAACACCGGGGAGCTGTTTTTT.

This chain links TRBV28 with TRBJ2-7; TRBD2 matches 8 bases. There are 12 residues in the CDR3. V lost 10 bases and J lost 3; bases outside the gene matches: 5. Per germline, CDR1 MDHEN and CDR2 SYDVKM. The CDR3 DNA follows: TGTGCCATCCTAGGGACTAGCTACGAGCAGTACTTC. Translating gives CAILGTSYEQYF.

V is TRBV4-3 and J is TRBJ1-3; D remains ambiguous. The CDR3 is 16 amino acids. The V gene's germline CDR1 is LGHNA and CDR2 YSLEER. Between the trimmed V and J ends, which lost 4 bases and 1 base, there was a span of 14 bases. CDR3: CASSPSALGSGNTIYF. DNA of the CDR3: TGCGCCAGCAGCCCCTCAGCCTTGGGGTCTGGAAACACCATATATTTT.

This clone showed up just once. This chain uses TRBV9 with TRBJ2-5, with D possibly being TRBD2 (5 bases). This CDR3 is 13 amino acids long. Per the germline V gene, CDR1 is SGDLS and CDR2 is YYNGEE. V was pared by 4 bases and J by 5 bases, with 12 bases between. The CDR3 DNA is TGTGCCAGCAGCCCCGGGGTTTGGGAGACCCAGTACTTC. Its translation: CASSPGVWETQYF. The full variable domain, rest sourced from reference TRBV9 and TRBJ2-5, is DSGVTQTPKHLITATGQRVTLRCSPRSGDLSVYWYQQSLDQGLQFLIQYYNGEERAKGNILERFSAQQFPDLHSELNLSSLELGDSALYFCASSPGVWETQYFGPGTRLLVL.

The chain is built from TRBV18 and TRBJ2-2, with 10 bases lining up with TRBD1. Per germline, CDR1 KGHSH and CDR2 LQKENI. CDR3 length equals 16 residues. The J segment lost 5 bases and the V segment lost 0 bases, leaving 3 bases of the junction unmatched. As DNA, the CDR3 is TGTGCCAGCTCACCACCGGCGGGACAGGGGACCGGGGAGCTGTTTTTT. Protein product: CASSPPAGQGTGELFF.

The chain has TRBV9 and TRBJ2-2, with 10 bases that match TRBD2. The CDR3 contains 15 residues. Per germline, CDR1 SGDLS and CDR2 YYNGEE. V lost 2 bases to trimming and J lost 5 bases; unmatched junction nucleotides: 3. The CDR3 DNA follows: TGTGCCAGCAGCGTTACTAGCGGGGTAACCGGGGAGCTGTTTTTT. Protein sequence: CASSVTSGVTGELFF.

The chain carries TRBV27 and TRBJ2-3; TRBD1 matches at 7 bases. Germline V lookup: CDR1 MNHEY, CDR2 SMNVEV (reference sequence). Trimming at V came to 3 bases and at J to 1 base, leaving 7 bases not matched to a gene. CDR3 length: 16 amino acids. The CDR3 DNA reads as TGTGCCAGCAGTTTTGCCGGCGGACAGGGCACAGATACGCAGTATTTT. Protein: CASSFAGGQGTDTQYF.

This chain connects TRBV28 to TRBJ1-3; D remains ambiguous. Trimming took 2 bases from V and 0 from J, leaving 11 bases between them. In germline, CDR1 is MDHEN, CDR2 SYDVKM. This CDR3 contains 16 residues. This CDR3 is CASSLALFHSGNTIYF. The DNA of the CDR3 is TGTGCCAGCAGTTTAGCCCTCTTCCACTCTGGAAACACCATATATTTT.

The V call is TRBV4-1, the J call TRBJ2-7; 8 nucleotides agree with TRBD1. The V gene end was trimmed by 0 bases and the J gene end by 7 bases; junction bases not matched to a gene: 8. Germline V gene data show CDR1 as MGHRA and CDR2 as YSYEKL. The CDR3 spans 15 residues. The CDR3 spells CASSQERTGFREQYF. CDR3 DNA: TGCGCCAGCAGCCAAGAAAGGACAGGGTTTAGAGAGCAGTACTTC.

The chain employs TRBV5-4 and TRBJ1-1; no clear D gene. The V gene lost 4 bases and the J gene lost 3 bases, with 19 bases spanning the gap. Germline V gene lookup returns CDR1 SGHNT and CDR2 YYREEE (reference sequence). The CDR3 runs to 16 residues. Here the CDR3 reads CASSPGGQVADTEAFF. The DNA for the CDR3 is TGTGCCAGCAGCCCCGGCGGGCAGGTGGCGGACACTGAAGCTTTCTTT.

The chain has TRBV19 and TRBJ2-3, with 7 nucleotides matching TRBD1. Germline V lookup: CDR1 LNHDA, CDR2 SQIVND (reference sequence). V shed 6 bases, J shed 6 bases, and the junction held 15 bases outside the gene matches. CDR3 size: 16 residues. The CDR3 reads CASRKTTGAFEDTQYF. The CDR3 DNA sequence: TGTGCCAGTAGGAAGACAACAGGGGCCTTTGAGGATACGCAGTATTTT.

J is TRBJ1-1 and V is TRBV3-1 (or the pseudogene TRBV3-2), with 8 bases that match TRBD1. V gave up 3 bases and J gave up 5 bases; unmatched junction bases: 5. This CDR3 contains 14 residues. Germline-derived CDR1 and CDR2 are LGHDT and YNNKEL (reference sequence). The CDR3 loop reads CASSHPDRDTEAFF. The DNA for the CDR3 is TGTGCCAGCAGCCATCCGGACAGGGATACTGAAGCTTTCTTT.

V usage is TRBV6-5 and J usage is TRBJ1-1; TRBD1 is a possible D gene (5 bases). The CDR3 length is 14 residues. The ends were cut back, 8 bases at V and 3 bases at J, with 16 bases in the middle. Per germline, CDR1 MNHEY and CDR2 SVGAGI. The CDR3 here is CASGGSFGDTEAFF. The CDR3 DNA reads as TGTGCCAGCGGGGGGTCGTTCGGCGACACTGAAGCTTTCTTT.

The genes are TRBV7-3 and TRBJ2-3; 8 bases map to TRBD2. CDR3 length: 17 amino acids. Trimming took 5 bases from V and 2 from J; bases not matched to a gene: 12. Germline-derived CDR1 and CDR2 are SGHTA and FQGTGA. CDR3 residues: CASSKEGVAGYTDTQYF. The CDR3 region has the DNA TGTGCCAGCAGCAAAGAGGGGGTAGCGGGGTACACAGATACGCAGTATTTT.

The rearrangement uses TRBV2 and TRBJ2-7, with D perhaps TRBD1 (6 bases). The V end was cut by 8 bases, the J end by 4 bases, with 12 bases between. This CDR3 has 12 residues. Germline CDR1 reads SNHLY; CDR2 reads FYNNEI. The CDR3 region is CASRDTLYEQYF. The CDR3 nucleotides read TGTGCCAGCCGGGACACCTTATACGAGCAGTACTTC.

This sequence joins TRBV28 and TRBJ1-2; possible D gene TRBD1, 6 bases. Trimming took 2 bases from V and 8 from J, leaving 12 bases between them. Germline CDR1 and CDR2: MDHEN and SYDVKM. CDR3 length: 13 amino acids. The CDR3, as DNA: TGTGCCAGCAGTTTACCCGGGACATTAGGCTACACCTTC. Translation gives CASSLPGTLGYTF.

The rearrangement uses TRBV1 and TRBJ1-4. TRBV1 constitutes a pseudogene. The CDR3 runs to 14 residues. The CDR3 region has the DNA TGCACCTCGGTGTCCCCCTTCGGGGCCGAAAAACTGTTTTTT. Its protein product is CTSVSPFGAEKLFF.

This clone came up a few times. The rearrangement uses TRBV4-3 and TRBJ1-5; D gene uncertain. CDR1 and CDR2 from the germline V gene are LGHNA and YSLEER. Trimming left V 4 bases short and J 4 bases short, with 11 bases between. This CDR3 is 14 amino acids long. CDR3 coding DNA: TGCGCCAGCAGCCCTTCCGGGCGAAATCAGCCCCAGCATTTT. Residues: CASSPSGRNQPQHF.

This clone was observed at least ten times. This sequence joins TRBV6-5 and TRBJ1-2, with D perhaps matching TRBD1 (6 bases). Germline V gene lookup returns CDR1 MNHEY and CDR2 SVGAGI. Trimming cost V 7 bases and J 3 bases, with 18 bases left between them. CDR3 length equals 15 residues. The CDR3 nucleotides read TGTGCCAGCAAGAAATACAGGGCCGGGGACTATGGCTACACCTTC. Translating gives CASKKYRAGDYGYTF.

The chain combines TRBV29-1 with TRBJ1-1; D not certain. There are 12 residues in the CDR3. The V gene lost 5 bases and the J gene lost 0 bases, with 7 bases spanning the gap. The germline V gene has CDR1 SQVTM and CDR2 ANQGSEA. CDR3 region: CSVLPLNTEAFF. The CDR3 nucleotides read TGCAGCGTTCTCCCTTTGAACACTGAAGCTTTCTTT.

This chain joins TRBV6-5 and TRBJ1-2; no clear D gene. This CDR3 is built from 16 residues. V lost 0 bases and J lost 1, with 12 bases in between. The germline CDR1 and CDR2 sequences are MNHEY and SVGAGI. The CDR3 region is CASSYSWVSFNYGYTF. CDR3 bases: TGTGCCAGCAGTTACTCCTGGGTGTCCTTTAACTATGGCTACACCTTC.

The V gene is TRBV6-2 or TRBV6-3, the J gene TRBJ1-5, with D possibly being TRBD1 (6 bases). Germline V gives CDR1 MNHEY, CDR2 SVGEGT. V shed 2 bases and J shed 6 bases, with 8 bases lying between them. The CDR3 runs 13 residues. The CDR3 nucleotides read TGTGCCAGCAGTTACGCCAGGGGTCAGCCCCAGCATTTT. Translating it yields CASSYARGQPQHF.